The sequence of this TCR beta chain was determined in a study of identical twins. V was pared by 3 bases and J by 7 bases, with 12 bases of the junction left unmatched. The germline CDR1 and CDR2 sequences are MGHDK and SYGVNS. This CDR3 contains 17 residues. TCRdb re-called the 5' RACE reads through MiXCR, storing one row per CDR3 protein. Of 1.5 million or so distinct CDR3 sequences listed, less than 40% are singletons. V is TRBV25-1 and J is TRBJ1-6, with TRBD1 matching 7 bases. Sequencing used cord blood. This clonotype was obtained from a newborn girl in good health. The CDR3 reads CASSDSSGIRGNSPLHF. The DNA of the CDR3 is TGTGCCAGCAGTGATTCAAGTGGTATCAGGGGGAATTCACCCCTCCACTTT. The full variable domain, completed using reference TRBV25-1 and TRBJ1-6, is EADIYQTPRYLVIGTGKKITLECSQTMGHDKMYWYQQDPGMELHLIHYSYGVNSTEKGDLSSESTVSRIRTEHFPLTLESARPSHTSQYLCASSDSSGIRGNSPLHFGNGTRLTVT.